Below, 25 T cell receptor beta chains from the same sample are listed, as sequenced in a study of cytomegalovirus exposure and HLA in healthy donors listed by TCRdb under 2017. The library was prepared using the immunoSEQ multiplex PCR assay. For the multiplex PCR, a mixture combining 60 forward primers for TCR Vbeta segments and 13 reverse primers for TCR Jbeta segments was used. TCRdb retrieved this table from immuneACCESS and kept in-frame rearrangements only. Not all clones are present; in checked studies, unresolved V genes account for under half, and no reason is known for the remainder. Within this sample are roughly 150,000 clones, with about 81% of them counted one time only. The top ten constitute 2.5% to 3% of the sample. The sample consisted of PBMCs. These receptor sequences come from a woman aged 50 to 60 in good health and CMV-seropositive.

V gene TRBV2 combines with J gene TRBJ1-6, with a tentative D call TRBD1 (6 bases). V was trimmed by 11 bases and J by 8 bases, leaving 13 bases between them. Per the germline V gene, CDR1 is SNHLY and CDR2 is FYNNEI. This CDR3 has 12 amino acids. CDR3 in amino acids: CARSPGDSPLHF. In nucleotides, the CDR3 is TGTGCCCGCTCTCCAGGGGATTCACCCCTCCACTTT.

The V call is TRBV4-1, the J call TRBJ2-7; 9 bases match TRBD2. CDR3 length: 17 residues. CDR1 is MGHRA, CDR2 YSYEKL, per germline. The trim removed 1 base at V and 2 bases at J, leaving 9 bases unmatched. The CDR3 bases are TGCGCCAGCAGCCAAGCCTTTCTAGCGGGGAACCCCTACGAGCAGTACTTC. It yields the protein CASSQAFLAGNPYEQYF.

V and J are TRBV11-2 and TRBJ2-7; D gene uncertain. The CDR3 spans 15 residues. V lost 5 bases to trimming and J lost 0 bases, with 14 bases between them. CDR1 SGHAT and CDR2 FQNNGV come from the germline V gene. The CDR3 bases are TGTGCCAGCAGCCCCCGCAACTATCCCTCCTACGAGCAGTACTTC. It yields the protein CASSPRNYPSYEQYF.

V and J are TRBV27 and TRBJ1-1, with D perhaps matching TRBD1 (5 bases). Germline lookup yields CDR1 MNHEY and CDR2 SMNVEV (reference sequence). Trimming stripped 2 bases from V and 11 bases from J, with 18 bases between. This CDR3 spans 14 amino acids. The CDR3 here is CASSLSNSGGVAFF. The CDR3 DNA is TGTGCCAGCAGTTTAAGTAACAGTGGGGGGGTCGCTTTCTTT.

As concerns this clone: Other DNA sequences of this sample code for an identical CDR3. V gene TRBV6-1 combines with J gene TRBJ2-7, with 10 bases lining up with TRBD2. CDR1 is MNHNS, CDR2 SASEGT, per germline. With 6 bases clipped from V and 2 bases from J, the junction kept 7 bases outside the gene matches. This CDR3 spans 15 amino acids. DNA for the CDR3: TGTGCCAGCAGCGTCTCTAGCGGGGGAACCTACGAGCAGTACTTC. Protein product: CASSVSSGGTYEQYF.

In this sample, this clone turned up once. The gene calls are TRBV5-1 and TRBJ1-1, with D perhaps TRBD1 (5 bases). The CDR3 sequence is 16 residues long. Germline loops: CDR1 SGHRS, CDR2 YFSETQ. V was shortened by 4 bases and J by 1 base, with 17 bases between the two germline ends. This CDR3 is CASSPTHGRANTEAFF. The CDR3 nucleotides read TGCGCCAGCAGCCCCACTCACGGCAGGGCGAACACTGAAGCTTTCTTT.

The gene calls are TRBV2 and TRBJ1-3; D unresolved. There are 14 residues in the CDR3. The V and J ends lost 7 bases and 0 bases respectively, with 10 bases between them. CDR1 and CDR2 from the germline V gene are SNHLY and FYNNEI. The CDR3 reads CASMAGRSGNTIYF. The CDR3 nucleotides read TGTGCCAGCATGGCAGGCCGCTCTGGAAACACCATATATTTT.

This clone has more than one count but fewer than ten. V and J are TRBV30 and TRBJ2-7, with 8 bases aligning to TRBD2. The V gene end was trimmed by 2 bases and the J gene end by 0 bases; junction bases not matched to a gene: 12. The germline V gene encodes CDR1 GTSNPN and CDR2 SVGIG (reference sequence). There are 17 residues in the CDR3. CDR3 residues: CAWSTSSGRLGSYEQYF. CDR3 DNA: TGTGCCTGGAGTACATCTAGCGGGCGTTTAGGCTCCTACGAGCAGTACTTC.

The V gene is TRBV14, the J gene TRBJ2-7; 8 nucleotides align to TRBD1. Germline values: CDR1 SGHDN, CDR2 FVKESK. The CDR3 runs 16 residues. Trimming removed 1 base from V and 0 bases from J; junction bases left unmatched: 5. CDR3 nucleotide sequence: TGTGCCAGCAGCCAAGGCGGAGGACAGGGCTCCTACGAGCAGTACTTC. The encoded protein is CASSQGGGQGSYEQYF.

A few counts support this clone. The gene calls are TRBV7-2 and TRBJ2-3; 10 bases align to TRBD2. Germline lookup yields CDR1 SGHTA and CDR2 FQGNSA. V lost 7 bases to trimming and J lost 6 bases; unmatched junction nucleotides: 10. The CDR3 length is 15 residues. CDR3 region: CASKRSGGARDTQYF. CDR3 DNA: TGTGCCAGCAAAAGAAGCGGGGGGGCCCGGGATACGCAGTATTTT.

About this clone: Relative to the germline gene, one junction end is altered; a read error may explain this. CDR3 in DNA: TGTTCCAGCAGCTTAGTAGCGGGGGGGCCCTACAATGAGCAGTTCTTC. Its translation is CSSSLVAGGPYNEQFF. The chain has TRBV7-9 and TRBJ2-1; the match to TRBD2 covers 11 bases. CDR3 size: 16 residues. Looked up from germline, CDR1 is SEHNR and CDR2 is FQNEAQ (reference sequence).

This chain links TRBV6-5 with TRBJ2-3; 9 positions match TRBD2. This CDR3 comprises 15 residues. The V segment lost 10 bases and the J segment 1 base; nucleotides outside the gene matches: 9. CDR1 MNHEY and CDR2 SVGAGI come from the germline V gene. The CDR3 DNA reads as TGTGCCATCGGGCGGGGGGGCCCGGGCACAGATACGCAGTATTTT. It codes for CAIGRGGPGTDTQYF.

The chain couples TRBV5-6 to TRBJ2-5, with a possible D match to TRBD1 (5 bases). Germline CDR1 reads SGHDT; CDR2 reads YYEEEE. V lost 0 bases and J 3 bases, leaving 6 bases between the germline ends. This CDR3 comprises 13 residues. CDR3 bases: TGTGCCAGCAGCTTGGGCAGGGAAGAGACCCAGTACTTC. This codes for CASSLGREETQYF.

The rearrangement links TRBV4-1 to TRBJ2-1; D possibly corresponds to TRBD2 (6 bases). V was trimmed by 3 bases and J by 7 bases, leaving 16 bases between them. CDR1 and CDR2 from the germline V gene are MGHRA and YSYEKL. The CDR3 consists of 15 residues. CDR3 in amino acids: CASSQTRRGWNEQFF. The CDR3 nucleotides are TGCGCCAGCAGCCAGACTCGGCGGGGCTGGAATGAGCAGTTCTTC.

The rearrangement joins TRBV2 to TRBJ2-3, with TRBD1 identical over 7 bases. Looked up from germline, CDR1 is SNHLY and CDR2 is FYNNEI. The V segment lost 6 bases and the J segment 1 base; nucleotides outside the gene matches: 7. CDR3 length equals 15 residues. This CDR3 reads CASRATGVGTDTQYF. The CDR3 DNA sequence: TGTGCCAGCAGAGCTACAGGGGTGGGCACAGATACGCAGTATTTT.

The J gene is TRBJ1-6, the V gene TRBV30; 9 bases map to TRBD1. This CDR3 has 15 residues. V shed 8 bases, J shed 1 base, and the junction held 6 bases outside the gene matches. CDR1 and CDR2 (germline): GTSNPN, SVGIG (reference sequence). Here the CDR3 reads CAGGQGGSYNSPLHF. DNA for the CDR3: TGTGCCGGGGGACAGGGAGGTTCCTATAATTCACCCCTCCACTTT.

The chain carries TRBV7-6 and TRBJ2-2, with 7 bases matching TRBD1. The V gene end was trimmed by 3 bases and the J gene end by 7 bases; junction bases not matched to a gene: 5. Germline CDR1 SGHVS, CDR2 FNYEAQ. The CDR3 contains 14 residues. CDR3 loop: CASSLTGYSGELFF. The CDR3 DNA follows: TGTGCCAGCAGCTTGACAGGGTATAGCGGGGAGCTGTTTTTT.

This clone showed up just once. J is TRBJ2-1 and V is TRBV29-1; 12 bases match TRBD2. CDR1 is SQVTM, CDR2 ANQGSEA, per germline. The junction had 0 bases not matched to a gene; V was cut back by 2 bases and J by 4 bases. The CDR3 extends over 14 amino acids. The CDR3 DNA reads TGCAGCGTTGAACTAGCGGGGGGGTACAATGAGCAGTTCTTC. This encodes CSVELAGGYNEQFF.

This clone was seen a handful of times. The chain carries TRBV10-3 and TRBJ2-2, with D perhaps TRBD1 (6 bases). Germline CDR1 ENHRY, CDR2 SYGVKD. This CDR3 contains 14 residues. V lost 5 bases and J 3 bases, leaving 10 bases between the germline ends. The CDR3 nucleotides read TGTGCCATCAGTCAGCGACAGGACACCGGGGAGCTGTTTTTT. It yields the protein CAISQRQDTGELFF.

The chain combines TRBV4-1 with TRBJ1-2; 7 bases are shared with TRBD1. This CDR3 contains 17 residues. Per germline, CDR1 MGHRA and CDR2 YSYEKL. Losses at the gene ends were 1 base for V and 8 bases for J; bases not matched to a gene: 16. DNA for the CDR3: TGCGCCAGCAGCCAAGCAGGGGCCTCAACAGGGGTGAGCGGCTACACCTTC. As protein: CASSQAGASTGVSGYTF.

As for this clone: The junction departs from the called germline gene at one end, perhaps through a read error. Other DNA sequences from this sample encode an identical CDR3 as well. The V and J genes are TRBV30 and TRBJ1-1; weak D call: TRBD1 (5 bases). CDR3 length: 13 amino acids. The germline gives CDR1 GTSNPN, CDR2 SVGIG (reference sequence). CDR3 amino acids: CAWSYAGNTEAFF. DNA of the CDR3: TGTGCCTGGAGTTACGCAGGGAACACTGAGGCTTTCTTT.

CDR3 in amino acids: CASSLETQYF. The CDR3, as DNA: TGTGCCAGCAGCCTAGAGACCCAGTACTTC. The chain links TRBV7-2 to TRBJ2-5; D is uncertain. This CDR3 has 10 residues. V was cut by 5 bases and J by 4 bases, with 2 bases left in between. Germline V gene lookup returns CDR1 SGHTA and CDR2 FQGNSA. Using reference TRBV7-2 and TRBJ2-5 for the parts outside the CDR3, the full variable domain is GAGVSQSPSNKVTEKGKDVELRCDPISGHTALYWYRQSLGQGLEFLIYFQGNSAPDKSGLPSDRFSAERTGGSVSTLTIQRTQQEDSAVYLCASSLETQYFGPGTRLLVL.

A few counts support this clone. The chain is built from TRBV5-1 and TRBJ2-5; 13 bases are a match to TRBD2. Per the germline V gene, CDR1 is SGHRS and CDR2 is YFSETQ. This CDR3 has 17 residues. V was pared by 4 bases and J by 4 bases, with 10 bases of the junction left unmatched. CDR3 in amino acids: CASSAGLAGSKGETQYF. Here the CDR3 DNA reads TGCGCCAGCAGCGCGGGACTAGCGGGGTCTAAAGGAGAGACCCAGTACTTC.

V gene TRBV10-3 combines with J gene TRBJ1-2; 8 nucleotides agree with TRBD1. This CDR3 has 14 residues. Germline V gives CDR1 ENHRY, CDR2 SYGVKD. J was trimmed by 4 bases and V by 7 bases; bases with no gene match: 8. The CDR3 region is CAITDREKGYGYTF. The CDR3, as DNA: TGTGCCATCACGGACAGGGAAAAGGGCTATGGCTACACCTTC.

A single count supports this clone. The J gene is TRBJ1-3, the V gene TRBV18; D not certain. Per the germline V gene, CDR1 is KGHSH and CDR2 is LQKENI. V lost 0 bases to trimming and J lost 0 bases, with 9 bases between them. This CDR3 contains 16 residues. The CDR3 region has the DNA TGTGCCAGCTCACCACCGAGCGGAAGCTCTGGAAACACCATATATTTT. It yields the protein CASSPPSGSSGNTIYF. The complete variable domain, with remaining parts taken from reference TRBV18 and TRBJ1-3, reads NAGVMQNPRHLVRRRGQEARLRCSPMKGHSHVYWYRQLPEEGLKFMVYLQKENIIDESGMPKERFSAEFPKEGPSILRIQQVVRGDSAAYFCASSPPSGSSGNTIYFGEGSWLTVV.